This passage covers 26 T cell receptor beta chains from one sample sequenced in a study of cytomegalovirus exposure and HLA in healthy donors (dated by TCRdb to the late 2010s). Library method: the immunoSEQ multiplex PCR assay. For the multiplex PCR, a mixture combining 60 forward primers for TCR Vbeta segments and 13 reverse primers for TCR Jbeta segments was used. The source is immuneACCESS, and TCRdb retained only in-frame sequences with V and J called. Part of the clones is not carried over; for the studies checked, unresolved V genes explain less than half of this, and the remainder is unexplained. The sample table shows some 120,000 clones, and 60% to 80% are seen once. Clones ranked in the top ten supply under 1.5% of the sample. The source material was PBMCs. The source of these receptors is a man aged 50-59 years in good health and CMV-seronegative.

The chain recombines TRBV19 with TRBJ2-1; weak D call: TRBD1 (5 bases). Trimming stripped 8 bases from V and 8 bases from J, with 13 bases between. Germline V gene lookup returns CDR1 LNHDA and CDR2 SQIVND (reference sequence). The CDR3 runs to 12 residues. CDR3 loop: CASSGLRDEQFF. The DNA for the CDR3 is TGTGCCAGTTCAGGGCTACGCGATGAGCAGTTCTTC. The full variable domain, its missing parts supplied by reference TRBV19 and TRBJ2-1, is DGGITQSPKYLFRKEGQNVTLSCEQNLNHDAMYWYRQDPGQGLRLIYYSQIVNDFQKGDIAEGYSVSREKKESFPLTVTSAQKNPTAFYLCASSGLRDEQFFGPGTRLTVL.

About this clone itself: The DNA is omitted, as the CDR3 cannot be located on it reliably, and the CDR3 follows TCRdb's listing. This CDR3 is CASSKGVGQGNTGELFF. The chain combines TRBV21-1 with TRBJ2-2; whether TRBD1, the table's D call, matches the DNA was not checked. TRBV21-1 is described as a pseudogene. The CDR3 length equals 17 residues, ends included.

The chain couples TRBV10-1 to TRBJ2-7; D is possibly TRBD2 (6 bases). The germline V gene has CDR1 WNHNN and CDR2 SYGVQD (reference sequence). V lost 0 bases and J 3 bases, leaving 6 bases between the germline ends. CDR3 length: 13 amino acids. Here the CDR3 reads CASSESGGYEQYF. Here the CDR3 DNA reads TGCGCCAGCAGTGAGTCGGGAGGCTACGAGCAGTACTTC.

The chain combines TRBV18 with TRBJ2-7, with a possible D match to TRBD1 (5 bases). Trimming removed 0 bases from V and 4 bases from J, with 7 bases in between. CDR1 and CDR2 from the germline V gene are KGHSH and LQKENI. The CDR3 is made up of 13 amino acids. CDR3 nucleotide sequence: TGTGCCAGCTCACCACCTCAGGGATACGAGCAGTACTTC. It translates to CASSPPQGYEQYF. Full variable domain (remainder filled in from reference TRBV18 and TRBJ2-7): NAGVMQNPRHLVRRRGQEARLRCSPMKGHSHVYWYRQLPEEGLKFMVYLQKENIIDESGMPKERFSAEFPKEGPSILRIQQVVRGDSAAYFCASSPPQGYEQYFGPGTRLTVT.

The table lists this clone with a few counts. This chain links TRBV11-2 with TRBJ2-1, with 11 nucleotides matching TRBD2. Germline values: CDR1 SGHAT, CDR2 FQNNGV. V was clipped by 6 bases and J by 7 bases; unmatched bases: 11. This CDR3 is 16 amino acids long. This CDR3 reads CASRSTTSGIMNEQFF. DNA of the CDR3: TGTGCCAGCAGATCGACGACTAGCGGGATAATGAATGAGCAGTTCTTC.

The rearrangement joins TRBV5-1 to TRBJ1-1; D is possibly TRBD1 (5 bases). The CDR3 consists of 16 residues. Germline V lookup: CDR1 SGHRS, CDR2 YFSETQ. The germline V and J ends were trimmed by 4 bases and 0 bases, with 16 bases remaining between them. CDR3 bases: TGCGCCAGCAGCCCCGATGGGGCTCTTATGAACACTGAAGCTTTCTTT. Protein product: CASSPDGALMNTEAFF.

This chain links TRBV19 with TRBJ2-5; 7 nucleotides agree with TRBD2. The germline V gene encodes CDR1 LNHDA and CDR2 SQIVND (reference sequence). CDR3 size: 14 residues. J lost 1 base, V lost 4 bases, and 3 bases had no gene match. The CDR3 DNA reads TGTGCCAGTAGTAGCGGGAGTGCCCAAGAGACCCAGTACTTC. The encoded protein is CASSSGSAQETQYF.

The chain links TRBV5-1 to TRBJ2-1; TRBD2 might be the D (6 bases). CDR1 is SGHRS, CDR2 YFSETQ, per germline. Trimming pared 1 base from V and 9 bases from J, leaving 14 bases between. CDR3 length: 14 amino acids. Here the CDR3 DNA reads TGCGCCAGCAGCTTGCTGTCGACTAGTATTGAGCAGTTCTTC. It specifies CASSLLSTSIEQFF. Combining the CDR3 with reference TRBV5-1 and TRBJ2-1 gives the whole variable domain KAGVTQTPRYLIKTRGQQVTLSCSPISGHRSVSWYQQTPGQGLQFLFEYFSETQRNKGNFPGRFSGRQFSNSRSEMNVSTLELGDSALYLCASSLLSTSIEQFFGPGTRLTVL.

The rearrangement links TRBV6-1 to TRBJ2-5; 7 bases fit TRBD1. The CDR3 totals 14 residues. With V trimmed by 6 bases and J by 4 bases, 8 bases remained unmatched. Germline CDR1 MNHNS, CDR2 SASEGT. The CDR3 is CASRDDRDRETQYF. CDR3 sequence (DNA): TGTGCCAGCAGGGACGACAGGGACCGAGAGACCCAGTACTTC.

The CDR3 protein is CASSSTTSGSPQETQYF. The CDR3 region has the DNA TGTGCCAGCAGTTCCACGACTAGCGGGAGCCCCCAAGAGACCCAGTACTTC. The chain recombines TRBV28 with TRBJ2-5; 12 nucleotides align to TRBD2. This CDR3 is 17 amino acids long. Trimming at V came to 4 bases and at J to 1 base, leaving 7 bases not matched to a gene. CDR1 is MDHEN, CDR2 SYDVKM, per germline.

The J gene is TRBJ2-5, the V gene TRBV2, with D perhaps matching TRBD1 (5 bases). The DNA end lines up better with TRBJ2-7; the J call may be wrong. Germline V gives CDR1 SNHLY, CDR2 FYNNEI. The CDR3 is 12 residues long. CDR3 bases: TGTGCCAGCGATTCAGGGTCCCACGAGCAGTACTTC. Translating it yields CASDSGSHEQYF.

This chain uses TRBV2 with TRBJ1-5; 8 bases map to TRBD1. Germline lookup yields CDR1 SNHLY and CDR2 FYNNEI. The ends lost 3 bases at V and 0 bases at J; junction bases unmatched: 4. The CDR3 extends over 16 amino acids. The CDR3 DNA reads TGTGCCAGCAGTGACGGACAGGGAAGTAGCAATCAGCCCCAGCATTTT. Residues: CASSDGQGSSNQPQHF.

The CDR3 bases are TGTGCCAGCAGCGCAGCGGACAGGGGGAGGAAAGAAAAACTGTTTTTT. This sequence encodes CASSAADRGRKEKLFF. This chain connects TRBV11-2 to TRBJ1-4, with TRBD1 matching over 10 bases. This CDR3 comprises 16 residues. Germline V CDR1 and CDR2: SGHAT, FQNNGV. J gave up 8 bases and V 5 bases, and 11 bases lay outside the gene matches.

The CDR3 DNA reads TGTGCCAGCAGACAGGGCAATCAGCCCCAGCATTTT. Translating gives CASRQGNQPQHF. The genes are TRBV6-1 and TRBJ1-5; perhaps TRBD1 as D (5 bases). Looked up from germline, CDR1 is MNHNS and CDR2 is SASEGT. This CDR3 is 12 amino acids long. The V gene lost 6 bases and the J gene lost 2 bases, with 5 bases spanning the gap.

The rearrangement links TRBV13 to TRBJ2-7; possible D gene TRBD1, 6 bases. The CDR3 loop spans 15 amino acids. V dropped 0 bases and J dropped 2 bases, with 11 bases sitting between them. Per the germline V gene, CDR1 is PRHDT and CDR2 is FYEKMQ (reference sequence). The CDR3 DNA reads TGTGCCAGCAGCTTAGGGGGAAAGGGGGCCTACGAGCAGTACTTC. It translates to CASSLGGKGAYEQYF.

The chain links TRBV30 to TRBJ2-7, with 7 bases that match TRBD2. Trimming at V came to 7 bases and at J to 1 base, leaving 10 bases not matched to a gene. The CDR3 has 14 amino acids. Germline V gene sequence: CDR1 GTSNPN, CDR2 SVGIG (reference sequence). This chain's CDR3 is CAFSGEGFSYEQYF. For the CDR3, the DNA is TGTGCCTTTTCGGGGGAGGGGTTTTCCTACGAGCAGTACTTC. Full variable domain (missing parts from reference TRBV30 and TRBJ2-7): SQTIHQWPATLVQPVGSPLSLECTVEGTSNPNLYWYRQAAGRGLQLLFYSVGIGQISSEVPQNLSASRPQDRQFILSSKKLLLSDSGFYLCAFSGEGFSYEQYFGPGTRLTVT.

In DNA form, the CDR3 reads TGCGCCAGCAGCCAAGGGGGCCAGCTAAGGGAGACCCAGTACTTC. Translating it yields CASSQGGQLRETQYF. The rearrangement links TRBV4-1 to TRBJ2-5; a weak D match, TRBD1 (5 bases). The CDR3 loop spans 15 amino acids. CDR1 and CDR2 (germline): MGHRA, YSYEKL. Trimming took 1 base from V and 5 from J, leaving 14 bases between them.

This chain links TRBV5-4 with TRBJ2-7; D ambiguous. The CDR3 covers 14 residues. Germline V lookup: CDR1 SGHNT, CDR2 YYREEE (reference sequence). Trimming left V 6 bases short and J 0 bases short, with 13 bases between. CDR3 amino acids: CASTPDLASYEQYF. For the CDR3, the DNA is TGTGCCAGCACTCCCGACTTGGCCTCCTACGAGCAGTACTTC.

This clone was observed a few times. The V and J genes are TRBV18 and TRBJ2-1; perhaps TRBD1 as D (5 bases). CDR1 is KGHSH, CDR2 LQKENI, per germline. This CDR3 comprises 14 residues. V lost 4 bases and J lost 5, with 12 bases in between. The CDR3: CASSLSPGNNEQFF. The DNA of the CDR3 is TGTGCCAGCTCACTATCGCCAGGGAACAATGAGCAGTTCTTC.

V usage is TRBV28 and J usage is TRBJ1-5; 9 positions match TRBD1. The length of the CDR3 is 16 residues. J was trimmed by 2 bases and V by 6 bases; bases with no gene match: 8. Germline V gives CDR1 MDHEN, CDR2 SYDVKM. In DNA, the CDR3 is TGTGCCAGCAGCTTCTGGACAGGGGTGGGCAATCAGCCCCAGCATTTT. Its translation: CASSFWTGVGNQPQHF.

The chain links TRBV28 to TRBJ2-2; 8 bases are a match to TRBD1. Per the germline V gene, CDR1 is MDHEN and CDR2 is SYDVKM. With 6 bases clipped from V and 2 bases from J, the junction kept 2 bases outside the gene matches. This CDR3 contains 14 residues. The CDR3 is CASRGQGNTGELFF. DNA of the CDR3: TGTGCCAGCAGAGGACAGGGCAACACCGGGGAGCTGTTTTTT.

The chain couples TRBV10-3 to TRBJ2-5; D is unresolved. The CDR3 is 13 residues long. Trimming removed 1 base from V and 7 bases from J, with 10 bases in between. From germline, CDR1 is ENHRY and CDR2 SYGVKD. CDR3 region: CAISELESGTQYF. CDR3 nucleotide sequence: TGTGCCATCAGTGAGTTAGAATCCGGGACCCAGTACTTC.

The V and J genes are TRBV5-1 and TRBJ2-5; a possible D gene is TRBD2 (6 bases). CDR1 is SGHRS, CDR2 YFSETQ, per germline. This CDR3 spans 14 amino acids. The germline V and J ends were trimmed by 6 bases and 0 bases, with 12 bases remaining between them. CDR3 nucleotides: TGCGCCAGCATCCTAGGCGGGGACCAAGAGACCCAGTACTTC. Translated, it gives CASILGGDQETQYF.

The J gene is TRBJ1-1, the V gene TRBV2; 11 bases fit TRBD1. After removal of 4 bases from V and 1 base from J, the junction contained 5 bases not matched to a gene. CDR1 and CDR2 (germline): SNHLY, FYNNEI. The CDR3 extends over 16 amino acids. This chain's CDR3 is CASSGGTGGPNTEAFF. CDR3 nucleotide sequence: TGTGCCAGCAGTGGGGGGACAGGGGGTCCGAACACTGAAGCTTTCTTT.

The V call is TRBV6-1, the J call TRBJ1-5, with 7 bases lining up with TRBD1. The CDR3 covers 14 residues. J gave up 4 bases and V 4 bases, and 4 bases lay outside the gene matches. CDR1 is MNHNS, CDR2 SASEGT, per germline. CDR3 bases: TGTGCCAGCAGTGGACAGGGAGGAAATCAGCCCCAGCATTTT. It specifies CASSGQGGNQPQHF.

As to this clone: The junction departs from the called germline gene at one end, perhaps through a read error. The chain combines TRBV7-2 with TRBJ1-1; 7 bases map to TRBD1. CDR1 and CDR2 (germline): SGHTA, FQGNSA. CDR3 length: 15 residues. The CDR3 is CAGSLLGQMNTEAFF. DNA for the CDR3: TGTGCCGGCAGCCTTTTGGGACAGATGAACACTGAAGCTTTCTTT.